This entry features one T cell receptor beta chain sequence. The CDR3 runs to 14 residues. V lost 5 bases and J lost 8, with 18 bases in between. Germline V gene data show CDR1 as GTSNPN and CDR2 as SVGIG (reference sequence). Data came from immunoSEQ multiplex PCR; TCRdb stores just in-frame clones and leaves some out. The data contain about 60,000 clones, about 91% of them singletons. The data were taken from a study of T cell changes during pregnancy in multiple sclerosis. This clonotype was sampled from a female donor with multiple sclerosis, enrolled in a pregnancy study. This material consisted of CD4+ T cells from peripheral blood mononuclear cells, taken in the first trimester of pregnancy. The genes are TRBV30 and TRBJ1-4, with a tentative D call TRBD1 (5 bases). The CDR3 DNA reads TGTGCCTGGGAGCGGGCGGGGCGACAAGAAAAACTGTTTTTT. Protein sequence: CAWERAGRQEKLFF.